This entry describes one TCR beta chain. The germline CDR1 and CDR2 sequences are ENHRY and SYGVKD. The J segment lost 4 bases and the V segment lost 3 bases, leaving 2 bases of the junction unmatched. This CDR3 is built from 13 residues. Participant age was roughly 18 to 95 years, and participants resided in fewer than 25 US areas. The entry originates in a study of blood T cell repertoires in COVID-19. On the study more broadly: Both acute and convalescent COVID-19 samples were obtained from the United States, Italy and Spain. T cells, B-cell-depleted T cells, or PBMCs supplied cDNA or gDNA.

Per the study methods: Amplified reference gene primers provided the basis for estimating nucleated cell counts. Profiling relied on immunoSEQ multiplex PCR, and the TCRdb table lists in-frame clones only, not all of them. The V and J calls and clone size are taken from that table; D and trimming were inferred from the DNA. The sample has a few hundred thousand clones, around 80% seen once. This receptor was taken from a man in his forties or fifties who had been exposed to COVID-19. The V call is TRBV10-3, the J call TRBJ1-2, with 7 nucleotides matching TRBD1. Sequenced input: PBMCs or T cells enriched from blood (not recorded which). The CDR3 sequence is CAISEDRVYGYTF. DNA for the CDR3: TGTGCCATCAGTGAAGACAGGGTCTATGGCTACACCTTC.